This T cell receptor beta chain was documented in a study of CD8+CD57+ T cells in acquired aplastic anemia. Study context: Average DNA yield from sorted CD4+ and CD8+ cells was around 3 ug. Whole-study results and caveats: Patients and controls shared some 29 CD8+ CDR3 sequences, which appeared highly expressed in patients and within their immunodominant clones.

Comments on this clonotype: What it binds is unknown.

Trimming left V 6 bases short and J 7 bases short, with 12 bases between. CDR3 length: 12 amino acids. CDR3 and TCR beta VDJ profiling relied on a genomic DNA template. Via MiXCR, TCRdb re-called the reads, giving one row per CDR3 protein. This table has approximately 470,000 distinct CDR3 sequences, around 32% appearing once. Patients picked for sequencing had shown CD8+CD57+ cell expansion detected by flow cytometry. In all patients, the disease was severe acquired aplastic anemia. Patients had received no therapy at the time of blood sampling. The sequenced material came from sorted CD4+, CD8+, or CD8+CD57+ T cells (not recorded which) from PBMCs. The chain combines TRBV12-3 or TRBV12-4 with TRBJ1-1; TRBD1 might be the D (6 bases). The TCR originated in a human donor with aplastic anemia. The CDR3 coding sequence is TGTGCCAGCAGGCATGGACAGAATGAAGCTTTCTTT. Protein: CASRHGQNEAFF.